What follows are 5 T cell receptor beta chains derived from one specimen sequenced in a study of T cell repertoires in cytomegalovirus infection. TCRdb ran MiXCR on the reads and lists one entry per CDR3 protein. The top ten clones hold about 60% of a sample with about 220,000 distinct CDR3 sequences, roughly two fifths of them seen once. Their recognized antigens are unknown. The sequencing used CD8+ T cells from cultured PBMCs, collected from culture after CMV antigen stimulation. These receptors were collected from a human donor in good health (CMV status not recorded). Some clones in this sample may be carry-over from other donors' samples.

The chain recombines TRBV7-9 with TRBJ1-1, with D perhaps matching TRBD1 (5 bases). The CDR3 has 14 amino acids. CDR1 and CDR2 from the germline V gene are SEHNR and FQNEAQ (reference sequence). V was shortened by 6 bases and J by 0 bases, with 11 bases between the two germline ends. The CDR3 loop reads CASSPTDLNTEAFF. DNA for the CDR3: TGTGCCAGCAGTCCGACAGATTTGAACACTGAAGCTTTCTTT.

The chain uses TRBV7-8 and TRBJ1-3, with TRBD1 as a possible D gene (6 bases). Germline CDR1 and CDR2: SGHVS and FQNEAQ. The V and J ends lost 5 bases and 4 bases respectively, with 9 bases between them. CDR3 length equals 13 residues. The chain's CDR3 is CASSTGQGNTIYF. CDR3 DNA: TGTGCCAGCAGCACCGGACAGGGAAACACCATATATTTT.

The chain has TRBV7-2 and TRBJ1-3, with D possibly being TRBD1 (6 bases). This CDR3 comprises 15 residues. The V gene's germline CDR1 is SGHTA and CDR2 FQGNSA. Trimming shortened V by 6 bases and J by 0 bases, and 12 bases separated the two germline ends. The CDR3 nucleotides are TGTGCCAGCAGGTCAGGACAGTCCTCTGGAAACACCATATATTTT. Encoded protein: CASRSGQSSGNTIYF.

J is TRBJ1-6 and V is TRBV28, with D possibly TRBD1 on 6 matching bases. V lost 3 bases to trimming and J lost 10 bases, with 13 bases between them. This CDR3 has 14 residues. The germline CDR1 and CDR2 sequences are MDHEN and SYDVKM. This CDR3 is CASSLENRASPLHF. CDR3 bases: TGTGCCAGCAGTTTGGAAAACAGGGCCTCACCCCTCCACTTT.

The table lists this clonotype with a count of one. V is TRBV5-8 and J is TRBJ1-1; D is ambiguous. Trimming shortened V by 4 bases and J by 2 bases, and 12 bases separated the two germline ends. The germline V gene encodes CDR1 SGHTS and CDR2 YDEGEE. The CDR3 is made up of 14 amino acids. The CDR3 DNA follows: TGTGCCAGCAGCCCCTGGACGGCAAACACTGAAGCTTTCTTT. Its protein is CASSPWTANTEAFF.